A single sample is the source of the 6 T cell receptor beta chains below, sequenced in a study of T cell changes during pregnancy in multiple sclerosis (dated by TCRdb to between 2018 and 2020). Libraries were prepared through the immunoSEQ multiplex PCR assay. TCRdb provides this immuneACCESS table in a form limited to in-frame rearrangements. Some clones are lacking; in checked studies, under half of them reflect an unresolved V gene, and why the rest are absent is not known. A total of roughly 100,000 clones appear in this sample, about nine tenths of them only once. Less than 2% of the sample is held by the ten biggest clonotypes. The sample here was peripheral blood, taken after pregnancy. The receptors stem from a female donor in good health, enrolled as a control in a pregnancy study.

This chain uses TRBV10-3 with TRBJ1-1, with TRBD1 identical over 7 bases. There are 18 residues in the CDR3. In germline, CDR1 is ENHRY, CDR2 SYGVKD. After removal of 3 bases from V and 0 bases from J, the junction contained 13 bases not matched to a gene. The CDR3: CAISERGQSHSMNTEAFF. The CDR3 DNA sequence: TGTGCCATCAGTGAAAGGGGACAGTCCCACTCAATGAACACTGAAGCTTTCTTT.

The genes are TRBV7-3 and TRBJ1-2; D is ambiguous. This CDR3 comprises 14 residues. V gave up 2 bases and J gave up 2 bases, with 9 bases separating them. Germline V gene sequence: CDR1 SGHTA, CDR2 FQGTGA. The CDR3 sequence: CASSLVSRNYGYTF. CDR3 coding DNA: TGTGCCAGCAGCTTAGTCTCCAGGAACTATGGCTACACCTTC.

This clone has only one observation. This sequence joins TRBV11-3 and TRBJ2-3, with 7 nucleotides matching TRBD2. V shed 0 bases and J 0 bases; nucleotides not matched to a gene: 3. Germline V gene lookup returns CDR1 SGHNT and CDR2 YENEEA. CDR3 length equals 16 residues. In DNA form, the CDR3 reads TGTGCCAGCAGCTTAGAGGGAGGGACTAGCACAGATACGCAGTATTTT. Amino acid sequence: CASSLEGGTSTDTQYF.

The chain is built from TRBV15 and TRBJ2-2; 7 positions agree with TRBD1. Germline V lookup: CDR1 LNHNV, CDR2 YYDKDF (reference sequence). The J segment lost 2 bases and the V segment lost 5 bases, leaving 11 bases of the junction unmatched. CDR3 length equals 17 residues. CDR3 DNA sequence: TGTGCCACCAGCGGCACTTTGGGACAGAGTAACACCGGGGAGCTGTTTTTT. Translating gives CATSGTLGQSNTGELFF. Based on the CDR3 plus reference TRBV15 and TRBJ2-2, the full variable domain is DAMVIQNPRYQVTQFGKPVTLSCSQTLNHNVMYWYQQKSSQAPKLLFHYYDKDFNNEADTPDNFQSRRPNTSFCFLDIRSPGLGDTAMYLCATSGTLGQSNTGELFFGEGSRLTVL.

This clone has a single count. The V and J genes are TRBV6-1 and TRBJ2-7; TRBD2 matches at 12 bases. With V trimmed by 7 bases and J by 1 base, 5 bases remained unmatched. Germline loops: CDR1 MNHNS, CDR2 SASEGT. CDR3 length: 15 amino acids. CDR3 bases: TGTGCCAGCATTACTAGCGGGGGGAGATCCTACGAGCAGTACTTC. Residues: CASITSGGRSYEQYF.

The V call is TRBV25-1, the J call TRBJ2-7; D unclear. V was pared by 8 bases and J by 4 bases, with 9 bases between. The CDR3 sequence is 11 residues long. The germline V gene has CDR1 MGHDK and CDR2 SYGVNS. DNA for the CDR3: TGTGCCAGCCGCGGATGGTACGAGCAGTACTTC. Translation gives CASRGWYEQYF.